This T cell receptor beta chain is drawn from a study of cytomegalovirus exposure and HLA in healthy donors. General study results and limits: Many donors shared some public TCRs, even though most TCR sequences were rare. A later analysis by the authors found several of the most significant clusters apparently linked to common viral pathogens. The study flagged about 150 TCR beta chains as cytomegalovirus-associated.

Sampled while nominally healthy, donors likely had unrecorded immune exposures. In the case of this clone: Its target is unknown.

PCR amplification relied on 60 Vbeta primers (plus 13 Jbeta primers). TCRdb's copy holds only in-frame clones and misses some; the assay was immunoSEQ multiplex PCR. The sample gives about 160,000 clones, about 80% of which show up once; more than 2% is in the top ten. The germline V gene encodes CDR1 MNHEY and CDR2 SVGAGI. Losses at the gene ends were 6 bases for V and 3 bases for J; bases not matched to a gene: 6. This CDR3 is 15 amino acids long. The chain has TRBV6-5 and TRBJ2-1, with 9 nucleotides matching TRBD1. The clonotype originates from a middle-aged man in good health and CMV-seropositive. The material sequenced was PBMCs. The CDR3 reads CASREGQGIYNEQFF. Written as DNA, the CDR3 is TGTGCCAGCAGGGAGGGACAGGGAATCTACAATGAGCAGTTCTTC.